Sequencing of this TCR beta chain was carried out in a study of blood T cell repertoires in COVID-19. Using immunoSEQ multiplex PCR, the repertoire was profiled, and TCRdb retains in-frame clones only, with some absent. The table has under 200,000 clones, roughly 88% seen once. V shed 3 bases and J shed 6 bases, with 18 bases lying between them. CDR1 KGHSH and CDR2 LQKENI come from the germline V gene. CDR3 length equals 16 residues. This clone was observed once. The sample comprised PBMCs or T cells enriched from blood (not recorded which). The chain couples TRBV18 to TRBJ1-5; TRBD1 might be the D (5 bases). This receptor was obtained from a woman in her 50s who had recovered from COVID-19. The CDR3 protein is CASSPVAGRMTQPQHF. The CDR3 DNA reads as TGTGCCAGCTCACCGGTGGCAGGGAGGATGACTCAGCCCCAGCATTTT. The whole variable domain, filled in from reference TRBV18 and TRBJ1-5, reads NAGVMQNPRHLVRRRGQEARLRCSPMKGHSHVYWYRQLPEEGLKFMVYLQKENIIDESGMPKERFSAEFPKEGPSILRIQQVVRGDSAAYFCASSPVAGRMTQPQHFGDGTRLSIL.